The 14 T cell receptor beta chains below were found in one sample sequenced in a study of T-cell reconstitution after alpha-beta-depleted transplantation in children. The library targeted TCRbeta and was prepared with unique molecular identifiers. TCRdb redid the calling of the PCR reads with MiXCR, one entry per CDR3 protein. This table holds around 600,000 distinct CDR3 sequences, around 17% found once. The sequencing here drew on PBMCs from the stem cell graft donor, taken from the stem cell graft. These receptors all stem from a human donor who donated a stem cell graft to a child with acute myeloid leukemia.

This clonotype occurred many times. CDR3 nucleotides: TGCAGTGCTAGAGTGACGGGGGGCGCGTTCAATGAGCAGTTCTTC. Amino acids: CSARVTGGAFNEQFF. The chain recombines TRBV20-1 with TRBJ2-1; TRBD2 might be the D (7 bases). V was trimmed by 1 base and J by 6 bases, leaving 16 bases between them. CDR3 size: 15 residues. Germline V lookup: CDR1 DFQATT, CDR2 SNEGSKA (reference sequence).

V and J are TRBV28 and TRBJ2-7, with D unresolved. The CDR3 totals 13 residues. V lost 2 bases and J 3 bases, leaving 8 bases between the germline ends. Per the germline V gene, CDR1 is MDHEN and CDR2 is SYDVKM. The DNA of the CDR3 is TGTGCCAGCAGTTTAAGCCTTTTCTACGAGCAGTACGTC. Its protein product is CASSLSLFYEQYV.

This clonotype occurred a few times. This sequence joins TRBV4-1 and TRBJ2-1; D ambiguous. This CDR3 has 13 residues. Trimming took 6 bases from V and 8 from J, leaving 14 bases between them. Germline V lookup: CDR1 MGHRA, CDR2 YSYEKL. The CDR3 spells CASRREGSDEQFF. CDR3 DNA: TGCGCCAGCAGACGTGAAGGGTCCGATGAGCAGTTCTTC.

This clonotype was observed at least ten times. CDR3 residues: CASSFVVTDTQYF. CDR3 in DNA: TGTGCCAGCAGTTTTGTGGTGACAGATACGCAGTATTTT. The genes are TRBV12-3 or TRBV12-4 and TRBJ2-3, with D uncertain. The CDR3 is made up of 13 amino acids. V lost 3 bases to trimming and J lost 3 bases, with 7 bases between them.

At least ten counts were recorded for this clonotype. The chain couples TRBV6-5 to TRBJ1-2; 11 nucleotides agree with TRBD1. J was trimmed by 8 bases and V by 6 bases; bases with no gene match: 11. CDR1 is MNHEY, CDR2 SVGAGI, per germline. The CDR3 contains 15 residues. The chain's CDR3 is CASRMYGTGGGGYTF. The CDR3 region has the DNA TGTGCCAGCAGGATGTACGGGACAGGGGGGGGAGGCTACACCTTC.

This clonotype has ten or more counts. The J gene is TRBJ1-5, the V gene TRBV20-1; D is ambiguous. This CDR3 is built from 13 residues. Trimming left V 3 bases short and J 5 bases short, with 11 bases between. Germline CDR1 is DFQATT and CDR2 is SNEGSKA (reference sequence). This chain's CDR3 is CSASLRSDQPQHF. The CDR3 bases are TGCAGTGCTAGCCTCAGGAGTGATCAGCCCCAGCATTTT.

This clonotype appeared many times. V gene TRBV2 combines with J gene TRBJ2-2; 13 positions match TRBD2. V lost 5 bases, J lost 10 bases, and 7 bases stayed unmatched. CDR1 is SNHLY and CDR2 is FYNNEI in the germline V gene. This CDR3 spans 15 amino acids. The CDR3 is CASSSLGLAGEELFF. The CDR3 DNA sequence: TGTGCCAGCAGTTCCCTTGGACTAGCGGGAGAGGAGCTGTTTTTT.

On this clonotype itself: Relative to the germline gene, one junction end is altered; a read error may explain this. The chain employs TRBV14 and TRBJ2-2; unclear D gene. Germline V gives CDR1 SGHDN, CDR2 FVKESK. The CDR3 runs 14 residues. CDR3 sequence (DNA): TGTGCCAGCAGCCAAATCATGAACGCCGGGGAGCTGTTTTTT. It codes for CASSQIMNAGELFF.

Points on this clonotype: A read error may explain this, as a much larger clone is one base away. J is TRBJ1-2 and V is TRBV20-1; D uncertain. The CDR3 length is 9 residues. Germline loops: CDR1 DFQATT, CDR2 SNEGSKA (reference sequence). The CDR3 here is CCAPGGYTF. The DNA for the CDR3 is TGCTGTGCCCCCGGGGGCTACACCTTC.

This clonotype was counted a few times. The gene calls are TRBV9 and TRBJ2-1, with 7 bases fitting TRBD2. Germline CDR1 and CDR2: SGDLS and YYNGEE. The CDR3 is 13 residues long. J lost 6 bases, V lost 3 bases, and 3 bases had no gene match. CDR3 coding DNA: TGTGCCAGCAGCGGACTAGCAGGCAATGAGCAGTTCTTC. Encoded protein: CASSGLAGNEQFF.

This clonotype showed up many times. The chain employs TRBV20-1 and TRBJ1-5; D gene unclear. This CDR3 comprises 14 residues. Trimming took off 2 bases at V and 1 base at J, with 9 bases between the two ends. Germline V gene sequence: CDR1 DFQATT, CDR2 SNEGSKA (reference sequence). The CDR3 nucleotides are TGCAGTGCTAGAAGTCCGATCAGCAATCAGCCCCAGCATTTT. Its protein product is CSARSPISNQPQHF.

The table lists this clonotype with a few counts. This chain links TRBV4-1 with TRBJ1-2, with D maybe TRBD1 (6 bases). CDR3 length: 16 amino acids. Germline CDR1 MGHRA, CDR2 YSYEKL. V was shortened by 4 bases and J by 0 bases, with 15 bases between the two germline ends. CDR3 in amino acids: CASSPDSSRANYGYTF. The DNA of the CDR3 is TGCGCCAGCAGCCCGGACAGTTCTCGAGCTAACTATGGCTACACCTTC.

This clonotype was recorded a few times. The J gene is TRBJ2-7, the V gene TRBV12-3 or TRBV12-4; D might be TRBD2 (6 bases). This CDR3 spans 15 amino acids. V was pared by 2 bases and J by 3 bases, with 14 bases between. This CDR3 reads CASSLWGLPFYEQYF. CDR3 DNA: TGTGCCAGCAGTTTATGGGGACTGCCATTCTACGAGCAGTACTTC.

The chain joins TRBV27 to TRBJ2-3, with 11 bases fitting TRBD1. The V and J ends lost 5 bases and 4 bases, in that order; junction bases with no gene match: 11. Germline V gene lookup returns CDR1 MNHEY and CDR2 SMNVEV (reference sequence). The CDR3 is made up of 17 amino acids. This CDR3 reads CASSLTSGTGGSDTQYF. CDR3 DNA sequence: TGTGCCAGCAGTCTCACCTCCGGGACAGGGGGGTCAGATACGCAGTATTTT.